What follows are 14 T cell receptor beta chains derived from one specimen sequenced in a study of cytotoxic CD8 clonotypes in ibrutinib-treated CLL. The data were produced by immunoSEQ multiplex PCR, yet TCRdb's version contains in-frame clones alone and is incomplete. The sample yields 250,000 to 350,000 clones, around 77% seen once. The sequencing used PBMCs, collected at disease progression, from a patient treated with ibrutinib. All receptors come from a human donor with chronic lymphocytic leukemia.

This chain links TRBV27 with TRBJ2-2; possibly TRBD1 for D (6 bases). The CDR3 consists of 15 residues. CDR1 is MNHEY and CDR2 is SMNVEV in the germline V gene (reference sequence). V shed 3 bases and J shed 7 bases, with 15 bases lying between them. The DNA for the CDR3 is TGTGCCAGCAGTTTCCTGAGCAGGGGTAACGGGGAGCTGTTTTTT. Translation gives CASSFLSRGNGELFF.

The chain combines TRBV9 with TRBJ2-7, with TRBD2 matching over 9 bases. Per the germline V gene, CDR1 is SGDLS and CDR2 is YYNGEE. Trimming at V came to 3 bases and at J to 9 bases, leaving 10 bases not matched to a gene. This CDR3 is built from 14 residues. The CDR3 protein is CASSETSGKTGQYF. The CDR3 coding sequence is TGTGCCAGCAGCGAGACTAGCGGTAAGACGGGGCAGTACTTC.

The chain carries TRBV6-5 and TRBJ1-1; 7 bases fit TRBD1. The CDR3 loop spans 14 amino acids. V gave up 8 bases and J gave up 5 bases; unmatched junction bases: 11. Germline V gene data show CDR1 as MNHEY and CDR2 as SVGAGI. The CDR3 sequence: CASGFRGRRTEAFF. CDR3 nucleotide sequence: TGTGCCAGCGGATTCAGGGGGAGGAGGACTGAAGCTTTCTTT.

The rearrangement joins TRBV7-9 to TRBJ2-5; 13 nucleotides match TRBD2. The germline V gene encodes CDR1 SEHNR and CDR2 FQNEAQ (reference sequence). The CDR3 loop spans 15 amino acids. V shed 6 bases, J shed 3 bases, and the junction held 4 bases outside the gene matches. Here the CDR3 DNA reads TGTGCCAGCAGACATGGACTAGCGGGGGAAGAGACCCAGTACTTC. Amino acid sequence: CASRHGLAGEETQYF.

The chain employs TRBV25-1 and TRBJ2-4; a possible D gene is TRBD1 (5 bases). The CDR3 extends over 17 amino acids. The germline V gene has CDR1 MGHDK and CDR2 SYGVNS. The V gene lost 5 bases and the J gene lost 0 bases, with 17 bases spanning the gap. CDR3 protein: CASSFCQGHLAKNIQYF. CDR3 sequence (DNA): TGTGCCAGCAGTTTCTGTCAGGGCCACCTAGCCAAAAACATTCAGTACTTC. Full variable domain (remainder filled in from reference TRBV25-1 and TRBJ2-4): EADIYQTPRYLVIGTGKKITLECSQTMGHDKMYWYQQDPGMELHLIHYSYGVNSTEKGDLSSESTVSRIRTEHFPLTLESARPSHTSQYLCASSFCQGHLAKNIQYFGAGTRLSVL.

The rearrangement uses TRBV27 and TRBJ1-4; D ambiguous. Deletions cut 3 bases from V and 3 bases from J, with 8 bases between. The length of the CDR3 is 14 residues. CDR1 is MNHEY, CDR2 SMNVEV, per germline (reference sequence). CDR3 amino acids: CASSLGTANEKLFF. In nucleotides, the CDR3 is TGTGCCAGCAGTTTGGGAACAGCTAATGAAAAACTGTTTTTT.

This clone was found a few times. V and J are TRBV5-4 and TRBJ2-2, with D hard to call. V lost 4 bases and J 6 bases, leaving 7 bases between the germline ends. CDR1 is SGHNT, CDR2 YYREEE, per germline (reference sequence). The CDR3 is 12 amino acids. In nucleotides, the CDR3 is TGTGCCAGCAGCAAGCCCCCCGGGGAGCTGTTTTTT. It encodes CASSKPPGELFF.

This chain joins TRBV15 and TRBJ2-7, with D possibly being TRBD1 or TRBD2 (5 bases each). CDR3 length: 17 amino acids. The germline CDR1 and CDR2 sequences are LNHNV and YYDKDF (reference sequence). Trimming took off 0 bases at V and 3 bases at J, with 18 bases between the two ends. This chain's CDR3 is CATSRDPTLERGYEQYF. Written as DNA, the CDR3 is TGTGCCACCAGCAGAGATCCCACCCTGGAGAGGGGCTACGAGCAGTACTTC.

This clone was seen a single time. For the CDR3, the DNA is TGTGCCAGAAGCATGTTGGGACACTGGCCCTTCGGCTACACCTTC. It translates to CARSMLGHWPFGYTF. The genes are TRBV5-3 and TRBJ1-2; tentatively, D is TRBD1 (6 bases). TRBV5-3 carries the ORF label, with uncertain function. The CDR3 has 15 amino acids. V lost 4 bases to trimming and J lost 8 bases, with 21 bases between them.

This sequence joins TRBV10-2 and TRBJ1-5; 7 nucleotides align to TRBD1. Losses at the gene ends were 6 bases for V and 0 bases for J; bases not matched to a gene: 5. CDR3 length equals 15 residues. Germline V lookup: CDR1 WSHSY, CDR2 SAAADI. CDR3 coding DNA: TGCGCCAGCAGGCAGGGGGGAAATAGCAATCAGCCCCAGCATTTT. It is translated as CASRQGGNSNQPQHF.

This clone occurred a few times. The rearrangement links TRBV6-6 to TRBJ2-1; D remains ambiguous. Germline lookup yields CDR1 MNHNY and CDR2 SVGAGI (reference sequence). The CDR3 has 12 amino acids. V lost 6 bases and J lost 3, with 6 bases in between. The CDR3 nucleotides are TGTGCCAGCAGCCGACTCTACAATGAGCAGTTCTTC. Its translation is CASSRLYNEQFF.

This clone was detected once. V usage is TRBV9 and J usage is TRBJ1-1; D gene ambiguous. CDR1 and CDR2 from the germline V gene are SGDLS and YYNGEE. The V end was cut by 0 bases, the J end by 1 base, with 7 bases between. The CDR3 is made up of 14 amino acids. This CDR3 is CASSVVLGNTEAFF. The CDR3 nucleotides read TGTGCCAGCAGCGTAGTTTTGGGGAACACTGAAGCTTTCTTT.

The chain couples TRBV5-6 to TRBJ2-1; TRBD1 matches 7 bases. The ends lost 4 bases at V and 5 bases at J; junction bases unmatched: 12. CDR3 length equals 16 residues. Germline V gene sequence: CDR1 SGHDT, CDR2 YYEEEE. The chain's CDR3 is CASSRRTGHLNNEQFF. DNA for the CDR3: TGTGCCAGCAGCCGAAGGACAGGCCATTTGAACAATGAGCAGTTCTTC.

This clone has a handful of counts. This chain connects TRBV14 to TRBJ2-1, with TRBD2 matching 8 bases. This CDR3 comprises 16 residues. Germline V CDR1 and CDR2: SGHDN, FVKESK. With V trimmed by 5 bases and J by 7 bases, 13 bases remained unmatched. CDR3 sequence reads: CASSTTLAGLRNEQFF. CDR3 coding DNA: TGTGCCAGCAGCACGACTTTAGCGGGACTTCGTAATGAGCAGTTCTTC.